This record looks at one T cell receptor beta chain sequence and its context. The antigen is not known. Germline V gene data show CDR1 as SEHNR and CDR2 as FQNEAQ (reference sequence). CDR3 length equals 14 residues. The ends were cut back, 2 bases at V and 8 bases at J, with 15 bases in the middle. The repertoire was sequenced with immunoSEQ multiplex PCR; TCRdb's copy has only in-frame clones and lacks some. Of about 2,200,000 clones listed, about 92% are singletons. CD8 cells regarded as naive lacked CD45RO, were positively chosen for CCR7, and omitted terminally differentiated effector memory CD45RA+ cells. The data derive from a study of shared clonotypes between healthy human individuals. Study-wide findings and caveats: Larger estimated richness was generally seen in naive subsets than in memory subsets.

The material sequenced was naive CD8+ T cells from PBMCs. This rearrangement joins TRBV7-9 to TRBJ1-2; a possible D gene is TRBD1 (6 bases). The clonotype was recovered from a young man in good health. Some clones in this sample may be carry-over from other donors' samples. The chain's CDR3 is CASSLNTGFLGYTF. CDR3 coding DNA: TGTGCCAGCAGCTTAAATACAGGGTTTCTCGGCTACACCTTC.